One sample yielded the 21 T cell receptor beta chains listed below, sequenced in a study of cytomegalovirus exposure and HLA in healthy donors. PCR primers comprised 60 Vbeta and 13 Jbeta primers. The repertoire was sequenced with immunoSEQ multiplex PCR; TCRdb's copy has only in-frame clones and lacks some. The sample holds about 94,000 clones, 7.5% to 8.5% seen once. The sample was PBMCs. All receptors derive from a man in his fifties or sixties in good health and CMV-seronegative.

V and J are TRBV5-6 and TRBJ1-2, with 8 nucleotides matching TRBD1. The CDR3 runs 16 residues. Germline V CDR1 and CDR2: SGHDT, YYEEEE. Trimming removed 3 bases from V and 6 bases from J; junction bases left unmatched: 13. The CDR3, as DNA: TGTGCCAGCAGCTCGGGTGTCGGACAGGGTTATAATGGCTACACCTTC. Encoded protein: CASSSGVGQGYNGYTF.

The J gene is TRBJ2-7, the V gene TRBV29-1; a weak D match, TRBD1 (6 bases). Trimming took 4 bases from V and 3 from J, leaving 13 bases between them. The CDR3 runs to 13 residues. The germline CDR1 and CDR2 sequences are SQVTM and ANQGSEA. The CDR3 DNA follows: TGCAGCGTTGTGTTCGGACAGAGCTACGAGCAGTACTTC. Encoded protein: CSVVFGQSYEQYF.

The rearrangement uses TRBV7-2 and TRBJ2-7; 12 bases are a match to TRBD1. In germline, CDR1 is SGHTA, CDR2 FQGNSA. V trimming: 0 bases; J trimming: 4 bases; junction bases outside the gene matches: 4. CDR3 length: 16 residues. CDR3 loop: CASSLAPGQGAYEQYF. The CDR3 region has the DNA TGTGCCAGCAGCTTAGCGCCGGGACAGGGGGCTTACGAGCAGTACTTC.

The rearrangement joins TRBV11-2 to TRBJ1-3, with D possibly TRBD1 on 5 matching bases. The CDR3 extends over 16 amino acids. Looked up from germline, CDR1 is SGHAT and CDR2 is FQNNGV. The V and J ends lost 4 bases and 7 bases respectively, with 20 bases between them. CDR3 coding DNA: TGTGCCAGCAGCTCCCGGACAAGGGCCCGCAGCAACACCATATATTTT. Translated, it gives CASSSRTRARSNTIYF.

This chain joins TRBV13 and TRBJ2-2; D might be TRBD1 (6 bases). The CDR3 loop spans 14 amino acids. Per the germline V gene, CDR1 is PRHDT and CDR2 is FYEKMQ (reference sequence). V was cut by 5 bases and J by 3 bases, with 10 bases left in between. The DNA of the CDR3 is TGTGCCAGCAGCCTACAGGGATACACCGGGGAGCTGTTTTTT. Amino acid sequence: CASSLQGYTGELFF. The variable domain in full, with the rest retrieved from reference TRBV13 and TRBJ2-2, is AAGVIQSPRHLIKEKRETATLKCYPIPRHDTVYWYQQGPGQDPQFLISFYEKMQSDKGSIPDRFSAQQFSDYHSELNMSSLELGDSALYFCASSLQGYTGELFFGEGSRLTVL.

This sequence joins TRBV18 and TRBJ2-1; 16 bases line up with TRBD2. Germline loops: CDR1 KGHSH, CDR2 LQKENI. Unmatched junction bases numbered 7, after V lost 6 bases and J lost 8 bases. The CDR3 spans 16 residues. In nucleotides, the CDR3 is TGTGCCAGCTCCCCGGGACTAGCGGGGGGGCTGGATGAGCAGTTCTTC. Its translation is CASSPGLAGGLDEQFF.

This clone was counted only a few times. V is TRBV6-5 and J is TRBJ1-2; TRBD1 might be the D (5 bases). V was pared by 6 bases and J by 5 bases, with 19 bases between. Germline V gene lookup returns CDR1 MNHEY and CDR2 SVGAGI. CDR3 size: 15 residues. CDR3 DNA: TGTGCCAGCAGAAACACAGGTGTCTGGGTGTATGGCTACACCTTC. Translation gives CASRNTGVWVYGYTF.

The gene calls are TRBV5-6 and TRBJ2-7, with D perhaps TRBD1 (5 bases). V was clipped by 0 bases and J by 2 bases, with 9 bases between them. This CDR3 is 14 amino acids long. Germline V gene data show CDR1 as SGHDT and CDR2 as YYEEEE. The CDR3 spells CASSLGQRTYEQYF. The CDR3 DNA follows: TGTGCCAGCAGCTTGGGACAGAGGACCTACGAGCAGTACTTC. Complete variable domain (other parts from reference TRBV5-6 and TRBJ2-7): DAGVTQSPTHLIKTRGQQVTLRCSPKSGHDTVSWYQQALGQGPQFIFQYYEEEERQRGNFPDRFSGHQFPNYSSELNVNALLLGDSALYLCASSLGQRTYEQYFGPGTRLTVT.

The DNA for the CDR3 is TGTGCCAGCGCAAGACAGGTAGACTACGAGCAGTACTTC. Translated, it gives CASARQVDYEQYF. The rearrangement joins TRBV6-1 to TRBJ2-5; the D gene is possibly TRBD1 (6 bases). The J call may be mistaken, given a closer DNA end match to TRBJ2-7. In germline, CDR1 is MNHNS, CDR2 SASEGT. The CDR3 totals 13 residues.

For the CDR3, the DNA is TGTGCCAGCAGCCAAGGGGACAGGGGTAACTATGGCTACACCTTC. Translating it yields CASSQGDRGNYGYTF. J is TRBJ1-2 and V is TRBV14; 10 bases map to TRBD1. The ends lost 1 base at V and 1 base at J; junction bases unmatched: 0. CDR1 and CDR2 (germline): SGHDN, FVKESK. This CDR3 is built from 15 residues.

The chain links TRBV9 to TRBJ2-3; 7 bases agree with TRBD1. Germline V gene lookup returns CDR1 SGDLS and CDR2 YYNGEE. V trimming: 0 bases; J trimming: 1 base; junction bases outside the gene matches: 5. The CDR3 runs to 16 residues. CDR3 sequence (DNA): TGTGCCAGCAGCGTAGGACCAGGGGGTGGCACAGATACGCAGTATTTT. It translates to CASSVGPGGGTDTQYF.

The chain joins TRBV7-2 to TRBJ1-1; a weak D match, TRBD1 (6 bases). The CDR3 is 16 amino acids. V was pared by 1 base and J by 1 base, with 13 bases between. Germline lookup yields CDR1 SGHTA and CDR2 FQGNSA. CDR3 region: CASSLGYRVGNTEAFF. The CDR3 DNA reads TGTGCCAGCAGCTTAGGCTACAGGGTTGGGAACACTGAAGCTTTCTTT. The whole variable domain, remainder taken from reference TRBV7-2 and TRBJ1-1, is GAGVSQSPSNKVTEKGKDVELRCDPISGHTALYWYRQSLGQGLEFLIYFQGNSAPDKSGLPSDRFSAERTGGSVSTLTIQRTQQEDSAVYLCASSLGYRVGNTEAFFGQGTRLTVV.

CDR3 sequence reads: CASSMIAGGSNYGYTF. DNA of the CDR3: TGTGCCAGTAGTATGATTGCAGGGGGATCTAACTATGGCTACACCTTC. V and J are TRBV19 and TRBJ1-2, with 7 bases aligning to TRBD1. J lost 0 bases, V lost 3 bases, and 7 bases had no gene match. The CDR3 runs to 16 residues. Germline V gene sequence: CDR1 LNHDA, CDR2 SQIVND (reference sequence).

This clone turned up a few times. V is TRBV5-1 and J is TRBJ1-1; TRBD1 aligns across 10 bases. V dropped 4 bases and J dropped 11; count of bases not matched to a gene: 11. The CDR3 runs to 14 residues. From germline, CDR1 is SGHRS and CDR2 YFSETQ. The CDR3 spells CASSPEGQGFEAFF. For the CDR3, the DNA is TGCGCCAGCAGCCCCGAGGGACAGGGGTTTGAGGCTTTCTTT.

This clone was picked up a small number of times. This rearrangement joins TRBV28 to TRBJ2-7, with D perhaps TRBD1 (5 bases). CDR1 is MDHEN, CDR2 SYDVKM, per germline. Trimming took 1 base from V and 3 from J, leaving 19 bases between them. This CDR3 region has 17 residues. The CDR3 is CASSLSLTVRGNYEQYF. CDR3 coding DNA: TGTGCCAGCAGTTTATCTCTGACAGTTAGGGGTAACTACGAGCAGTACTTC.

The chain links TRBV19 to TRBJ2-5; D gene unclear. CDR1 is LNHDA, CDR2 SQIVND, per germline (reference sequence). This CDR3 comprises 16 residues. V lost 5 bases and J 4 bases, leaving 20 bases between the germline ends. This CDR3 reads CASSDPPGLRGETQYF. In DNA form, the CDR3 reads TGTGCCAGTAGTGACCCGCCCGGTCTGAGAGGAGAGACCCAGTACTTC.

The chain recombines TRBV27 with TRBJ1-4, with D uncertain. Germline values: CDR1 MNHEY, CDR2 SMNVEV (reference sequence). V gave up 2 bases and J gave up 0 bases, with 10 bases separating them. The CDR3 is 16 residues long. The CDR3 bases are TGTGCCAGCAGTTTAGCTGCGGCAGCAACTAATGAAAAACTGTTTTTT. The encoded protein is CASSLAAAATNEKLFF.

V gene TRBV28 combines with J gene TRBJ1-5; maybe TRBD1 (6 bases). Trimming pared 3 bases from V and 5 bases from J, leaving 14 bases between. CDR3 size: 15 residues. Germline assignment: CDR1 MDHEN and CDR2 SYDVKM. The CDR3 sequence: CASSFLSRGYQPQHF. The CDR3 DNA sequence: TGTGCCAGCAGTTTTTTATCCAGGGGCTATCAGCCCCAGCATTTT.

CDR3 DNA: TGCGCCAGCAGCTTGGGACAGAACCTGCTCTCTGGAAACACCATATATTTT. This codes for CASSLGQNLLSGNTIYF. The genes are TRBV5-1 and TRBJ1-3; tentatively, D is TRBD1 (5 bases). This CDR3 comprises 17 residues. V lost 0 bases and J 0 bases, leaving 13 bases between the germline ends. CDR1 and CDR2 from the germline V gene are SGHRS and YFSETQ.

This clone was seen a few times. The gene calls are TRBV9 and TRBJ1-1, with D uncertain. The germline CDR1 and CDR2 sequences are SGDLS and YYNGEE. V dropped 0 bases and J dropped 0 bases, with 6 bases sitting between them. The CDR3 length is 14 residues. The CDR3 DNA is TGTGCCAGCAGCGTAGCTCCGGTGAACACTGAAGCTTTCTTT. Residues: CASSVAPVNTEAFF.

The table lists this clone with a few counts. CDR3 amino acids: CASSILAGGQETQYF. Here the CDR3 DNA reads TGTGCCAGTAGTATTCTAGCGGGAGGGCAAGAGACCCAGTACTTC. The rearrangement links TRBV19 to TRBJ2-5, with 12 bases fitting TRBD2. Germline CDR1 LNHDA, CDR2 SQIVND (reference sequence). With V trimmed by 3 bases and J by 2 bases, 1 base remained unmatched. The CDR3 has 15 residues.